Included here is one TCR beta chain sequence, with context. The data derive from a study of identical twins. The CDR3 runs 15 residues. CDR1 and CDR2 (germline): DFQATT, SNEGSKA (reference sequence). V lost 6 bases, J lost 4 bases, and 21 bases lay in between. TCRdb redid the calling of the 5' RACE reads with MiXCR, one entry per CDR3 protein. The sample shows 500,000 to 650,000 distinct CDR3 sequences, approximately 20% of them seen only once. These records were also assigned to another study, of yellow fever vaccine responses in identical twins.

The specimen was CD4+ T cells sorted from blood. The chain has TRBV20-1 and TRBJ1-2, with a weak D call TRBD1 (5 bases). The source is a woman under 30 in good health. CDR3 bases: TGCAGTGCCACCCCCTATCAACAGGACCCCTATGGCTACACCTTC. Encoded protein: CSATPYQQDPYGYTF.